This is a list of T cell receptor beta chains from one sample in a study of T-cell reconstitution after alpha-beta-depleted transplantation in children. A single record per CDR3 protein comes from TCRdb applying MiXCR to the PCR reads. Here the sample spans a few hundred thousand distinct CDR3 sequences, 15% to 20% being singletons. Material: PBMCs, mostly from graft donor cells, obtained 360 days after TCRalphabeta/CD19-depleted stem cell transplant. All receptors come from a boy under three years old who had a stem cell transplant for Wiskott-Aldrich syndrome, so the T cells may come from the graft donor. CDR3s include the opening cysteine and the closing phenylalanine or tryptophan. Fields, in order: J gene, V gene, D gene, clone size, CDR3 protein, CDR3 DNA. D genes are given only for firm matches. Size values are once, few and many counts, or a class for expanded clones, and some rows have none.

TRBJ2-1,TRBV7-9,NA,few,CASSLWGGLSNNEQFF,TGTGCCAGCAGCTTATGGGGGGGCCTAAGCAACAATGAGCAGTTCTTC
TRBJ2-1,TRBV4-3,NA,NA,CASSQFWSSYNEQFF,TGCGCCAGCAGCCAATTCTGGAGCTCCTACAATGAGCAGTTCTTC
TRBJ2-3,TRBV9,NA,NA,CASNEGASTDTQYF,TGTGCCAGCAACGAAGGGGCTAGCACAGATACGCAGTATTTT
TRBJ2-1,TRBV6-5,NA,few,CASSMGGGNNNEQFF,TGTGCCAGCAGTATGGGGGGGGGCAATAACAATGAGCAGTTCTTC
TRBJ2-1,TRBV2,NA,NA,CASSEGQKRVNEQFF,TGTGCCAGCAGTGAAGGGCAGAAACGGGTCAATGAGCAGTTCTTC
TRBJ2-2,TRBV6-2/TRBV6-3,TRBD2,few,CASSSFTSGLHTGELFF,TGTGCCAGCAGTTCTTTCACTAGCGGGTTACACACCGGGGAGCTGTTTTTT
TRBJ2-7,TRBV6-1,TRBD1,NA,CASSRTGDYEQYF,TGTGCCAGCAGTCGGACAGGGGACTACGAGCAGTACTTC
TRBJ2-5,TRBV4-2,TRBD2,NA,CASSQDLRAGDLQETQYF,TGTGCCAGCAGCCAAGATCTTAGAGCGGGGGACTTACAAGAGACCCAGTACTTC
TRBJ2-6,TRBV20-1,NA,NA,CSAQTGANVLTF,TGCAGTGCTCAAACTGGGGCCAACGTCCTGACTTTC
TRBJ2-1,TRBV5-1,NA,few,CASSFREAAGTQQFF,TGCGCCAGCAGCTTTAGGGAAGCGGCGGGGACTCAGCAGTTCTTC